This T cell receptor (beta chain) originates from a study of CD8+ T cells in alopecia areata. Study-level background: A regimen of oral tofacitinib, 5 to 10 mg twice daily, was given to treated patients. Once tofacitinib had been taken for 6 to 18 months, 6 months off drug followed.

From alopecia areata patients, lesional scalp punch biopsies and peripheral blood were collected. Trimming stripped 2 bases from V and 3 bases from J, with 8 bases between. Germline CDR1 is MNHEY and CDR2 is SMNVEV (reference sequence). This CDR3 is built from 13 residues. Extraction of RNA preceded its reverse transcription into cDNA, which served as the sequencing template. The assay was immunoSEQ multiplex PCR, and TCRdb's table has in-frame clones only and misses some. The sample has approximately 61,000 clones, around 96% seen once. This clone was recorded once. The chain joins TRBV27 to TRBJ2-7; D is undetermined. The sample here was CD8+ T cells sorted from blood, taken at week 0. This sequence originates from a human donor with alopecia areata. For the CDR3, the DNA is TGTGCCAGCAGTTTACAGGCCAGCTACGAGCAGTACTTC. Protein product: CASSLQASYEQYF.